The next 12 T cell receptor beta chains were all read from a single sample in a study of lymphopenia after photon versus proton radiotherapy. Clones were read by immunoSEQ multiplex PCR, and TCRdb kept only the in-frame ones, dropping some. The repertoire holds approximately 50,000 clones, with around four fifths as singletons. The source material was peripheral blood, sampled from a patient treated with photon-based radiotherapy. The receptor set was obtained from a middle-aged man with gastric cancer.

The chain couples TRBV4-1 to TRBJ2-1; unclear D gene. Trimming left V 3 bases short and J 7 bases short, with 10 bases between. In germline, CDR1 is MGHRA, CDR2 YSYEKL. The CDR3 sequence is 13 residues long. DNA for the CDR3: TGCGCCAGCAGCCAGCCGGGCCGTAATGAGCAGTTCTTC. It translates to CASSQPGRNEQFF.

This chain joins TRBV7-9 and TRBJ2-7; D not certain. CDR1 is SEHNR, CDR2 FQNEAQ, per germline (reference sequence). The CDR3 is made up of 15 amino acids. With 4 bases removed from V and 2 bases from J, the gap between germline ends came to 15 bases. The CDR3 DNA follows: TGTGCCAGCAGCTCCTCCTTATACATGACCTACGAGCAGTACTTC. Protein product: CASSSSLYMTYEQYF.

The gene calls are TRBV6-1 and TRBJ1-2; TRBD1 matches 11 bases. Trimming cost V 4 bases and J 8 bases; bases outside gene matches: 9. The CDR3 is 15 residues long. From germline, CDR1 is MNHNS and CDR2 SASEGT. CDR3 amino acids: CASSGLDRGREGYTF. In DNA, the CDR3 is TGTGCCAGCAGTGGGTTGGACAGGGGGCGAGAAGGCTACACCTTC.

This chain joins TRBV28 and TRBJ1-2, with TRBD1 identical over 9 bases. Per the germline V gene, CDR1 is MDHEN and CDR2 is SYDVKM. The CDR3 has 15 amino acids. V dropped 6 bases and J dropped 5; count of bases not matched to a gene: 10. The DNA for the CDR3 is TGTGCCAGCAGCCCCACAGGGGGCATCTTATATGGCTACACCTTC. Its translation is CASSPTGGILYGYTF.

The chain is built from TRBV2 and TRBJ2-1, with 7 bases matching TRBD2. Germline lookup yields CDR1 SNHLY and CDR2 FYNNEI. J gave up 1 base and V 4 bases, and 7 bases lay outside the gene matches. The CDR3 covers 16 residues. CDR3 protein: CASSVSGAPSYNEQFF. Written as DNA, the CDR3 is TGTGCCAGCAGTGTGAGCGGGGCTCCTTCCTACAATGAGCAGTTCTTC.

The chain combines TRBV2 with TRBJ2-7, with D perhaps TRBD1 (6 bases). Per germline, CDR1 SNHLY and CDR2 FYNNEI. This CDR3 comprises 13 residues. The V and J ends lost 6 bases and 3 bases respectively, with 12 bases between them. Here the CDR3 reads CASRDTGIYEQYF. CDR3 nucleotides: TGTGCCAGCAGGGACACAGGGATCTACGAGCAGTACTTC.

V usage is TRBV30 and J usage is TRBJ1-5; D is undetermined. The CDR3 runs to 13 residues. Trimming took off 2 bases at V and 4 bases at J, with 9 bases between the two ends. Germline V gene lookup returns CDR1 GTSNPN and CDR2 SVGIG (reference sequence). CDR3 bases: TGTGCCTGGAGTTTGGGATCGAATCAGCCCCAGCATTTT. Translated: CAWSLGSNQPQHF.

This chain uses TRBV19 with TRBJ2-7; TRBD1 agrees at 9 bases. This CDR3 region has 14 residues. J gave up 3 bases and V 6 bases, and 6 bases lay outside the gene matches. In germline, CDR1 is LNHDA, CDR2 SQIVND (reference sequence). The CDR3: CASSSKGQGYEQYF. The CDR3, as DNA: TGTGCCAGTAGCTCAAAGGGACAGGGCTACGAGCAGTACTTC.

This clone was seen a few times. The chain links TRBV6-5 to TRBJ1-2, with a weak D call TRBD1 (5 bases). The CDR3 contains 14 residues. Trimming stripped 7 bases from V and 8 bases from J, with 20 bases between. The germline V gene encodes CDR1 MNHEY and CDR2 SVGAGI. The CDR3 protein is CASTGGEAWGGYTF. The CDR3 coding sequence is TGTGCCAGCACCGGGGGGGAAGCCTGGGGAGGCTACACCTTC.

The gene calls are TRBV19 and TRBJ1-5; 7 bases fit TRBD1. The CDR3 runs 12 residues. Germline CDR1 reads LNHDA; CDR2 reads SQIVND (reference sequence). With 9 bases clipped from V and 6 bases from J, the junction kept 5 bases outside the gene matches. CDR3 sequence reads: CASARGPQPQHF. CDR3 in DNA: TGTGCCAGCGCAAGGGGGCCTCAGCCCCAGCATTTT.

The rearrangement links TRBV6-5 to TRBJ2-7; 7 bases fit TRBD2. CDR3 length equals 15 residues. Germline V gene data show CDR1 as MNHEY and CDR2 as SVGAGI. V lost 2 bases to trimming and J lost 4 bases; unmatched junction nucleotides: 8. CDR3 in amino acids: CASSYRREISYEQYF. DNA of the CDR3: TGTGCCAGCAGTTACAGGCGGGAGATTAGTTACGAGCAGTACTTC.

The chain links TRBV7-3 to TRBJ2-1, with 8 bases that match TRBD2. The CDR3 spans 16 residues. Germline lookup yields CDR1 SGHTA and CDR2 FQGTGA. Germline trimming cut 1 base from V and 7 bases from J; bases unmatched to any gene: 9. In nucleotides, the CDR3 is TGTGCCAGCAGCTTAAGGGGTGGGACTAGGGGTAATGAGCAGTTCTTC. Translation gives CASSLRGGTRGNEQFF.